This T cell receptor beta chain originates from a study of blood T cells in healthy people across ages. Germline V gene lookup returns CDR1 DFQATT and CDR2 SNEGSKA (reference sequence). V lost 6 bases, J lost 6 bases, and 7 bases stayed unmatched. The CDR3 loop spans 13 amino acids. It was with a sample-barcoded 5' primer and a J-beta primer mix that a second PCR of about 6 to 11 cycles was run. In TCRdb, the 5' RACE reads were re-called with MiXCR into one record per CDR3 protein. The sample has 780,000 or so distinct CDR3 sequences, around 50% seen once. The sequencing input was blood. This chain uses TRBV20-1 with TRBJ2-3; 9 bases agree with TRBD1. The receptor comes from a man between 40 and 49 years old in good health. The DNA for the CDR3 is TGCAGTGCCACGGACAGGGGTACGGATACGCAGTATTTT. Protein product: CSATDRGTDTQYF.